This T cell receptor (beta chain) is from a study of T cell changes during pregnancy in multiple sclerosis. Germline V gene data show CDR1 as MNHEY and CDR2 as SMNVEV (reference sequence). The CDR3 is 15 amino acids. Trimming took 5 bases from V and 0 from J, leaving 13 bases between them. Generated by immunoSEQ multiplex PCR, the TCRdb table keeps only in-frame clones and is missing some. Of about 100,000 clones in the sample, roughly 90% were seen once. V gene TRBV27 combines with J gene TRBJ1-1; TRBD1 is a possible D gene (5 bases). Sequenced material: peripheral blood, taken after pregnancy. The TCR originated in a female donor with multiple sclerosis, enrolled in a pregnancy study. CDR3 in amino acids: CASSPLQVMNTEAFF. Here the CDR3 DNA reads TGTGCCAGCAGTCCCCTACAGGTCATGAACACTGAAGCTTTCTTT.